The next 13 T cell receptor beta chains were all read from a single sample in a study of Ad26.COV2.S vaccination and SARS-CoV-2 variants. The method was immunoSEQ multiplex PCR; TCRdb's version includes in-frame clones alone and lacks a portion of them. This table holds hundreds of thousands of clones, around 89% found once. Stated treatment: 19 received Ad26.COV2.S at low or high dose, single or two shots; about 5 received placebo; per-sample allocation not given. Day 63 after the first vaccine or placebo injection was the time point for sampling. The specimen comprised peripheral blood, sampled in a trial of Ad26.COV2.S vaccine versus placebo. Every receptor here comes from a person between 18 and 65 years old who received the Ad26.COV2.S COVID-19 vaccine or a placebo.

V is TRBV7-2 and J is TRBJ2-7; no definite D call. The CDR3 contains 14 residues. Trimming left V 2 bases short and J 1 base short, with 9 bases between. CDR1 and CDR2 from the germline V gene are SGHTA and FQGNSA. As DNA, the CDR3 is TGTGCCAGCAGCTTATTTTCCGGGTCCTACGAGCAGTACTTC. It specifies CASSLFSGSYEQYF.

This chain joins TRBV9 and TRBJ2-7, with 7 bases aligning to TRBD2. Germline V lookup: CDR1 SGDLS, CDR2 YYNGEE. After removal of 1 base from V and 6 bases from J, the junction contained 4 bases not matched to a gene. The CDR3 totals 13 residues. The CDR3 region is CASSVNSGLEQYF. The DNA for the CDR3 is TGTGCCAGCAGCGTAAATAGCGGGCTCGAGCAGTACTTC. Complete variable domain (other parts from reference TRBV9 and TRBJ2-7): DSGVTQTPKHLITATGQRVTLRCSPRSGDLSVYWYQQSLDQGLQFLIQYYNGEERAKGNILERFSAQQFPDLHSELNLSSLELGDSALYFCASSVNSGLEQYFGPGTRLTVT.

The rearrangement links TRBV7-6 to TRBJ2-7, with D possibly TRBD1 on 6 matching bases. The germline CDR1 and CDR2 sequences are SGHVS and FNYEAQ. The CDR3 loop spans 15 amino acids. The V end was cut by 1 base, the J end by 0 bases, with 10 bases between. CDR3 amino acids: CASSLVGGPSYEQYF. CDR3 in DNA: TGTGCCAGCAGCTTAGTAGGGGGACCCTCCTACGAGCAGTACTTC.

This clone was picked up one time. This chain joins TRBV5-4 and TRBJ2-7; D ambiguous. The germline V gene has CDR1 SGHNT and CDR2 YYREEE (reference sequence). V lost 4 bases to trimming and J lost 0 bases, with 8 bases between them. The CDR3 runs 13 residues. The CDR3 nucleotides read TGTGCCAGCAGCCCAGCCCCCTCCTACGAGCAGTACTTC. It translates to CASSPAPSYEQYF.

V usage is TRBV16 and J usage is TRBJ2-1; 9 positions match TRBD2. This CDR3 is 16 amino acids long. The trim removed 2 bases at V and 0 bases at J, leaving 2 bases unmatched. Looked up from germline, CDR1 is KGHSY and CDR2 is FQNENV. This CDR3 reads CASSQGTSSSYNEQFF. In DNA, the CDR3 is TGTGCCAGCAGCCAAGGGACTAGCAGCTCCTACAATGAGCAGTTCTTC.

The J gene is TRBJ1-5, the V gene TRBV7-2; a possible D gene is TRBD1 (6 bases). Trimming cost V 3 bases and J 7 bases, with 10 bases left between them. The CDR3 contains 13 residues. The germline V gene has CDR1 SGHTA and CDR2 FQGNSA. The CDR3 sequence: CASSLTGLQPQHF. CDR3 in DNA: TGTGCCAGCAGCTTGACAGGACTACAGCCCCAGCATTTT.

The chain joins TRBV10-3 to TRBJ1-4, with 10 positions matching TRBD1. CDR1 ENHRY and CDR2 SYGVKD come from the germline V gene. CDR3 length equals 15 residues. The V segment lost 3 bases and the J segment 5 bases; nucleotides outside the gene matches: 3. The CDR3 sequence: CAISDPGQGNEKLFF. The CDR3 DNA sequence: TGTGCCATCAGTGACCCGGGACAGGGGAATGAAAAACTGTTTTTT.

This clone was observed a single time. This chain uses TRBV7-5 with TRBJ2-7; TRBD1 is the table's D call, not checked against the DNA. TRBV7-5 is given as a pseudogene. The CDR3 is 16 residues long. The CDR3 spells CARNLRGQKLFYEQYF. The CDR3 bases are TGTGCCAGAAACCTTAGAGGACAGAAACTATTCTACGAGCAGTACTTC.

This clone appeared a single time. The chain uses TRBV7-2 and TRBJ1-4; D unclear. Germline V gene sequence: CDR1 SGHTA, CDR2 FQGNSA. The V end lost 5 bases, the J end lost 5 bases, and 18 bases lay between the germline ends. The CDR3 length is 16 residues. The CDR3 sequence is CASSTNYKVRNEKLFF. DNA of the CDR3: TGTGCCAGCAGCACCAACTACAAAGTCAGGAATGAAAAACTGTTTTTT.

J is TRBJ2-2 and V is TRBV12-5; D remains unclear. This CDR3 contains 14 residues. Trimming cost V 2 bases and J 6 bases, with 10 bases left between them. From germline, CDR1 is LGHNT and CDR2 FRNRAP. The CDR3 here is CASGLYEMAGELFF. DNA of the CDR3: TGTGCTAGTGGTTTGTACGAGATGGCCGGGGAGCTGTTTTTT.

This clone occurred once. For the CDR3, the DNA is TGCGCCAGCCACCTGTACAGGGGGTCAACTGAAGCTTTCTTT. Its translation: CASHLYRGSTEAFF. The chain joins TRBV4-3 to TRBJ1-1; 8 bases align to TRBD1. From germline, CDR1 is LGHNA and CDR2 YSLEER. The J segment lost 5 bases and the V segment lost 8 bases, leaving 10 bases of the junction unmatched. This CDR3 contains 14 residues.

The chain is built from TRBV6-2 or TRBV6-3 and TRBJ2-4; 7 bases agree with TRBD2. The V gene end was trimmed by 6 bases and the J gene end by 7 bases; junction bases not matched to a gene: 12. CDR3 length: 15 residues. CDR1 and CDR2 (germline): MNHEY, SVGEGT. As DNA, the CDR3 is TGTGCCAGCAGCTCGCCGGGCGGGAGAGGGAACATTCAGTACTTC. Its protein is CASSSPGGRGNIQYF.

This chain joins TRBV4-1 and TRBJ1-2, with a tentative D call TRBD1 (5 bases). Looked up from germline, CDR1 is MGHRA and CDR2 is YSYEKL. The CDR3 contains 14 residues. V was pared by 2 bases and J by 3 bases, with 10 bases between. Written as DNA, the CDR3 is TGCGCCAGCAGCCAAAAAACAGGAGACTATGGCTACACCTTC. Its protein product is CASSQKTGDYGYTF.